Listed here are 4 T cell receptor beta chains from one sample, sequenced in a study of cytomegalovirus exposure and HLA in healthy donors. The PCR made use of 60 Vbeta and 13 Jbeta primers. This table comes from immunoSEQ multiplex PCR, and its TCRdb copy is limited to in-frame clones, with some not included. Among around 150,000 clones listed, roughly 80% were seen once. Source material: PBMCs. These receptors all stem from a male donor in good health and CMV-seronegative.

V gene TRBV6-5 combines with J gene TRBJ1-1; perhaps TRBD1 as D (6 bases). The CDR3 has 14 residues. Trimming took 2 bases from V and 7 from J, leaving 14 bases between them. Germline loops: CDR1 MNHEY, CDR2 SVGAGI. This CDR3 reads CASSYPTGRGEAFF. The CDR3 DNA reads as TGTGCCAGCAGTTACCCCACAGGGAGGGGTGAAGCTTTCTTT.

The chain links TRBV6-6 to TRBJ1-1, with D unclear. Per the germline V gene, CDR1 is MNHNY and CDR2 is SVGAGI (reference sequence). The CDR3 has 12 amino acids. V lost 5 bases and J lost 0, with 4 bases in between. For the CDR3, the DNA is TGTGCCAGCAGTCAGGTGAACACTGAAGCTTTCTTT. This translates into CASSQVNTEAFF.

The chain uses TRBV9 and TRBJ1-1; TRBD1 aligns across 7 bases. This CDR3 region has 15 residues. Germline V gene lookup returns CDR1 SGDLS and CDR2 YYNGEE. With 4 bases clipped from V and 1 base from J, the junction kept 7 bases outside the gene matches. Written as DNA, the CDR3 is TGTGCCAGCAGCTACGACGACAGGGCGAACACTGAAGCTTTCTTT. Translation: CASSYDDRANTEAFF.

The chain is built from TRBV6-6 and TRBJ1-2; 7 nucleotides match TRBD1. Germline CDR1 is MNHNY and CDR2 is SVGAGI (reference sequence). V shed 2 bases and J 1 base; nucleotides not matched to a gene: 1. The CDR3 consists of 14 residues. Here the CDR3 reads CASSYRGLNYGYTF. In DNA, the CDR3 is TGTGCCAGCAGTTACAGGGGGCTTAACTATGGCTACACCTTC.